The 3 T cell receptor beta chains given below trace back to one sample, sequenced in a study of blood T cell repertoires in COVID-19 (dated by TCRdb to 2020 to 2022). Library method: the immunoSEQ multiplex PCR assay. TCRdb took over this immuneACCESS table, retaining in-frame rearrangements with V and J assigned. Such tables are incomplete; in checked studies, under half of the missing clones stem from an unresolved V gene, and the remainder is unexplained. The sample table shows more than 250,000 clones, and approximately 86% are seen once. The leading ten clones occupy approximately 4% of the sample. The material sequenced was peripheral blood. These receptors were obtained from a man aged 18 to 35 with active or convalescent COVID-19.

The J gene is TRBJ1-5, the V gene TRBV2; D not resolved. This CDR3 spans 14 amino acids. Germline values: CDR1 SNHLY, CDR2 FYNNEI. The V end lost 6 bases, the J end lost 7 bases, and 16 bases lay between the germline ends. The CDR3 loop is CASSVTGREQPQHF. The CDR3 coding sequence is TGTGCCAGCAGCGTTACGGGGAGGGAACAGCCCCAGCATTTT. Full variable domain (remainder filled in from reference TRBV2 and TRBJ1-5): EPEVTQTPSHQVTQMGQEVILRCVPISNHLYFYWYRQILGQKVEFLVSFYNNEISEKSEIFDDQFSVERPDGSNFTLKIRSTKLEDSAMYFCASSVTGREQPQHFGDGTRLSIL.

The chain couples TRBV6-1 to TRBJ2-7; D might be TRBD2 (6 bases). CDR3 size: 13 residues. V was cut by 3 bases and J by 8 bases, with 14 bases left in between. Looked up from germline, CDR1 is MNHNS and CDR2 is SASEGT. CDR3 protein: CASSDRAGGKQYF. For the CDR3, the DNA is TGTGCCAGCAGTGACAGGGCCGGAGGGAAGCAGTACTTC.

The V gene is TRBV7-9, the J gene TRBJ1-1; D is unresolved. Germline loops: CDR1 SEHNR, CDR2 FQNEAQ (reference sequence). V was cut by 7 bases and J by 11 bases, with 17 bases left in between. This CDR3 has 12 amino acids. CDR3 in DNA: TGTGCCAGCAATCCCGTCAGAACCCAGGCTTTCTTT. It is translated as CASNPVRTQAFF.